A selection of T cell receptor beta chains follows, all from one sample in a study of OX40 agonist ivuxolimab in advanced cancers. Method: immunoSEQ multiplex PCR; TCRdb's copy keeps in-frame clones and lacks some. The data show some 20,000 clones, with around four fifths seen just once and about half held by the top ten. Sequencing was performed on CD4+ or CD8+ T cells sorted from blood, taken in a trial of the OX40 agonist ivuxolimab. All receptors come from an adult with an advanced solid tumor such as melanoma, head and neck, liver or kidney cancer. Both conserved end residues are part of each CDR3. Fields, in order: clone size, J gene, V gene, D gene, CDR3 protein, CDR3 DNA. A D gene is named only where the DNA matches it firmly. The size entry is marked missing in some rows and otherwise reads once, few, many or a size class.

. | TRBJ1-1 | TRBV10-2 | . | CASGQMNTEAFF | TGCGCCAGCGGACAGATGAACACTGAAGCTTTCTTT
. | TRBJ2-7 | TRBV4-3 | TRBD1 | CASAAGTGSYEQYF | TGCGCCAGCGCGGCCGGGACAGGATCCTACGAGCAGTACTTC
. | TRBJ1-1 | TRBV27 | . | CASSLTAMNTEAFF | TGTGCCAGCAGCTTGACAGCTATGAACACTGAAGCTTTCTTT
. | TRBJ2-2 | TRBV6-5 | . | CASSLRLHGGELFF | TGTGCCAGCAGCCTTCGACTCCATGGGGGGGAGCTGTTTTTT
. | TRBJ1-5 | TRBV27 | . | CASGTTPQQPQHF | TGTGCCAGCGGCACGACCCCGCAGCAGCCCCAGCATTTT
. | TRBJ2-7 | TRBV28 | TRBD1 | CASWDRVNEQYF | TGTGCCAGCTGGGACAGGGTCAACGAGCAGTACTTC
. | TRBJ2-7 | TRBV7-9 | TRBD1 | CASSSGTGRDEQYF | TGTGCCAGCAGCTCCGGGACAGGGCGGGACGAGCAGTACTTC
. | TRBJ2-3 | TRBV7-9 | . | CASSFENLGFTSTDTQYF | TGTGCCAGCAGCTTTGAGAATTTAGGATTCACCAGCACAGATACGCAGTATTTT
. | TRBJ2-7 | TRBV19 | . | CASSINILTGGEQYF | TGTGCCAGTAGTATTAATATACTGACAGGAGGCGAGCAGTACTTC
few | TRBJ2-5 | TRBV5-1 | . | CASSLGGEETQYF | TGCGCCAGCAGCTTGGGGGGAGAAGAGACCCAGTACTTC
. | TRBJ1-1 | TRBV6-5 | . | CASSWGGLTEAFF | TGTGCCAGCAGTTGGGGGGGGTTAACTGAAGCTTTCTTT
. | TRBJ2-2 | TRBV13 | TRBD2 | CASSLGRAGGELFF | TGTGCCAGCAGCCTCGGGAGGGCCGGCGGGGAGCTGTTTTTT
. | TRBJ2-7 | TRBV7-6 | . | CASSLGDNSYEQYF | TGTGCCAGCAGCTTAGGGGACAACTCCTACGAGCAGTACTTC
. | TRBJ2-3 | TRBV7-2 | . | CASSPGLGGDTQYF | TGTGCCAGCAGCCCGGGACTAGGGGGCGATACGCAGTATTTT
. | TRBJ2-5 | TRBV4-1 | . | CASSQLVGESETQYF | TGCGCCAGCAGCCAATTGGTAGGGGAGTCGGAGACCCAGTACTTC
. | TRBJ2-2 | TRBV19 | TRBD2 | CASSTTRSGEANTGELFF | TGTGCCAGTAGCACGACTCGGAGCGGGGAAGCGAACACCGGGGAGCTGTTTTTT
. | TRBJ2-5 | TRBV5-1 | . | CASSLSGWEETQYF | TGCGCCAGCAGCTTGAGTGGGTGGGAAGAGACCCAGTACTTC
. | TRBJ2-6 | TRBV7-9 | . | CASRDSYHTGANVLTF | TGTGCCAGCAGGGACAGCTACCATACTGGGGCCAACGTCCTGACTTTC
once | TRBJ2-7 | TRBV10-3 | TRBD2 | CATRQGTSGGGYEQYF | TGTGCCACCCGACAGGGGACTAGCGGGGGGGGTTACGAGCAGTACTTC
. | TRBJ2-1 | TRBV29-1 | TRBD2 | CSVSGTSGRLDEQFF | TGCAGCGTTTCCGGGACTAGCGGGAGGCTCGATGAGCAGTTCTTC
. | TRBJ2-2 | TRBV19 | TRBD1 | CASRPGQFTGELFF | TGTGCCAGTAGGCCGGGACAGTTCACCGGGGAGCTGTTTTTT
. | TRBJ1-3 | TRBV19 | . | CASTLTGGNTIYF | TGTGCCAGTACCCTGACAGGTGGAAACACCATATATTTT
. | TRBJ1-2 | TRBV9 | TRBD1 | CASSAYGTGTYGYTF | TGTGCCAGCAGCGCCTACGGGACAGGGACGTATGGCTACACCTTC
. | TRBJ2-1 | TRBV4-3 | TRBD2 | CASSQDGTTYNEQFF | TGCGCCAGCAGCCAAGATGGGACTACCTACAATGAGCAGTTCTTC
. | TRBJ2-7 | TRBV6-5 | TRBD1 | CASSLGQGFEQYF | TGTGCCAGCAGTCTCGGACAGGGCTTCGAGCAGTACTTC
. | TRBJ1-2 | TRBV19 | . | CASSPVRAGTFRGYTF | TGTGCCAGTAGTCCAGTTCGGGCAGGGACTTTCCGCGGCTACACCTTC
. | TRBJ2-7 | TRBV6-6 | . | CAIQPGTEAWGEQYF | TGTGCCATCCAACCCGGGACGGAGGCTTGGGGCGAGCAGTACTTC
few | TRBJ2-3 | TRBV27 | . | CASSPHSFTQYF | TGTGCCAGCAGTCCCCACTCCTTTACGCAGTATTTT
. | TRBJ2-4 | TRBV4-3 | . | CASSQDEGLAKNIQYF | TGCGCCAGCAGCCAAGATGAGGGCCTAGCCAAAAACATTCAGTACTTC
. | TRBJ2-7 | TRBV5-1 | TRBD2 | CASSLAPYEGRAYEQYF | TGCGCCAGCAGCTTGGCCCCCTATGAAGGGAGGGCCTACGAGCAGTACTTC
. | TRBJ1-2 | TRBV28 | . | CATNNYGYTF | TGTGCCACCAACAACTATGGCTACACCTTC
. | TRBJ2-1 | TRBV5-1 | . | CASSLEGGHSYNEQFF | TGCGCCAGCAGCTTGGAGGGGGGGCACTCCTACAATGAGCAGTTCTTC
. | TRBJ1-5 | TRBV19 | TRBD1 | CASVPGTGGFAYQPQHF | TGTGCCAGTGTCCCCGGTACAGGGGGCTTCGCGTATCAGCCCCAGCATTTT
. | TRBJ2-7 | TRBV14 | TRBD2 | CASSQTLTRAGAPYEQYF | TGTGCCAGCAGCCAAACCCTCACCCGGGCGGGAGCCCCATACGAGCAGTACTTC
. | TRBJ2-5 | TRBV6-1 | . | CALQGFDSQETQYF | TGTGCCTTGCAGGGTTTCGACTCCCAAGAGACCCAGTACTTC
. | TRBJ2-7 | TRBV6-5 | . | CASRGSEQYF | TGTGCCAGCAGGGGTTCCGAGCAGTACTTC
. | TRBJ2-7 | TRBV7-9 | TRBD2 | CASSSGASGEYEQYF | TGTGCCAGCAGCTCCGGTGCTAGCGGGGAATACGAGCAGTACTTC
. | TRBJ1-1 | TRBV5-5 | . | CASSEGPTEAFF | TGTGCCAGCAGCGAGGGACCCACTGAAGCTTTCTTT
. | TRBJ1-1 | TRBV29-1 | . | CSVVPEQAFF | TGCAGCGTGGTCCCTGAACAAGCTTTCTTT
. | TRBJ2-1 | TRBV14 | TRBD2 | CASSQLAGAYNEQFF | TGTGCCAGCAGCCAATTAGCGGGAGCCTACAATGAGCAGTTCTTC
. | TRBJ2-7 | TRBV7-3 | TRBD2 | CASSLTGRGGRYEQYF | TGTGCCAGCAGCTTGACAGGCCGGGGGGGCCGGTACGAGCAGTACTTC
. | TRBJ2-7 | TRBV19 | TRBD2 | CASSLAENYEQYF | TGTGCCAGTTCGCTAGCGGAGAACTACGAGCAGTACTTC
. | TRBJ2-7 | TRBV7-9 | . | CASSLEGTYEQYF | TGTGCCAGCAGCTTAGAGGGGACCTACGAGCAGTACTTC
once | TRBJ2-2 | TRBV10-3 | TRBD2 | CAISGGLAGDTGELFF | TGTGCCATCAGTGGAGGGCTAGCGGGGGACACCGGGGAGCTGTTTTTT
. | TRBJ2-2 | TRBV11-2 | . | CASSLGDGELFF | TGTGCCAGCAGCTTAGGGGACGGGGAGCTGTTTTTT
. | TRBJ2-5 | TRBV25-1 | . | CASDPGVGSEETQYF | TGTGCCAGCGACCCGGGAGTAGGTTCGGAAGAGACCCAGTACTTC
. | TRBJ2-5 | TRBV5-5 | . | CASSLGPEGPQYF | TGTGCCAGCAGCTTGGGCCCCGAAGGGCCCCAGTACTTC
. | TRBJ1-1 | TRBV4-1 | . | CASSLGKNLEAFF | TGCGCCAGCAGCCTTGGGAAAAACCTTGAAGCTTTCTTT
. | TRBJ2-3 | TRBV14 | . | CASSVGGPGDTQYF | TGTGCCAGCAGCGTAGGAGGGCCAGGAGATACGCAGTATTTT
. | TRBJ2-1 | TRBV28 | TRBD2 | CASSPRLAGYNEQFF | TGTGCCAGCAGTCCCCGACTAGCGGGATACAATGAGCAGTTCTTC
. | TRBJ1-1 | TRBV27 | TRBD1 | CASSLIPPGQLNTEAFF | TGTGCCAGCAGTTTAATCCCGCCGGGACAGCTGAACACTGAAGCTTTCTTT
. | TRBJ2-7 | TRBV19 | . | CASSFGEDYEQYF | TGTGCCAGTAGTTTTGGGGAGGACTACGAGCAGTACTTC
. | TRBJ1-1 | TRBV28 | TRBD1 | CASSPQGGDTEAFF | TGTGCCAGCAGTCCACAGGGGGGGGACACTGAAGCTTTCTTT
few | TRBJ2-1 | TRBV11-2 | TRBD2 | CASSPGLAGENEQFF | TGTGCCAGCAGCCCGGGACTAGCGGGAGAGAATGAGCAGTTCTTC
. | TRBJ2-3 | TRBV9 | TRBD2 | CASSGGREREARCF | TGTGCCAGCAGCGGCGGGCGTGAGCGGGAGGCCCGGTGTTTT
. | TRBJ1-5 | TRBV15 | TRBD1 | CATSRGGQGSQPQHF | TGTGCCACCAGCAGAGGCGGACAGGGATCTCAGCCCCAGCATTTT